A single TCR beta chain is shown here with its context. This clone's antigen is unknown. No quality values exist for individual bases; no much larger clone is one base distant. Donors of the sequenced samples were patients with active juvenile idiopathic arthritis. Right after thawing, the cells went straight into sorting, and Live/Dead Fixable Near-IR Stain was used to exclude dead cells. This sample was taken from a study of circulating and synovial CD4+ cells in juvenile arthritis (dated by TCRdb to between 2013 and 2015). Some background on the complete study: Within each patient, the TCRbeta CDR3 repertoires of synovial CD4 T cells, bulk blood CD4 T cells and circulating HLA-DR+ CD4 T cells were compared. The goal of the repertoire sequencing was to confirm that synovial clonotypes were enriched in a circulating synovial-like CD4 T cell subset. Beyond this particular receptor, the publication reports: Compared with bulk blood CD4 repertoires, both the synovial and the circulating pathogenic-like lymphocyte repertoires were less diverse, and some CPL samples were as oligoclonal as synovium. CPL and bulk blood CD4 samples differed in T cell genome counts by at least an order of magnitude, so sample-size effects were addressed. No difference between circulating pathogenic-like lymphocytes and bulk blood T cells was detected by traditional Vbeta family usage analysis. Circulating pathogenic-like lymphocytes clustered with synovial T cells and shared a substantially higher fraction of CDR3 sequences with synovium than bulk blood. Since overlap with synovium went up as sequencing depth increased, the measured fractions of shared clonotypes likely underestimated the full repertoire overlap.

The receptor library was made with the immunoSEQ multiplex PCR assay. TCRbeta CDR3 sequencing was carried out by an external provider as a commercial service. The authors processed their data as follows. The analyses relied on productive nucleotide sequences along with amino acid sequences obtained through in silico translation. Diversity was measured with Renyi entropy across alpha values, using the median of 200 repeated subsamples to equalise sample size. Pairwise repertoire distance was calculated as one minus the Chao-modified Jaccard index, correcting for under-sampling, and used for clustering. Frequency-weighted overlap with synovial clonotypes was calculated across 200 sample sizes, using 200 draws without replacement for each, and the value reported was the one at the size of the smaller sample. In TCRdb, the immuneACCESS table is reduced to in-frame sequences with V and J assigned. These tables do not hold every clone; where another copy was compared, an unresolved V gene accounts for under half, and the others remain unexplained. The V and J calls and clone size come from that table; D and trimming were worked out from the DNA. Present in this sample are 30,000 to 40,000 clones, 90% to 95% of which were seen just once. The ten largest clonotypes hold roughly 0.7% of the sample.

Material: CD4+ T cells from blood. This TCR derives from a human donor with juvenile idiopathic arthritis.

The CDR3 corresponds to CASSQGYYIAGFYEQYF. The DNA sequence is TGTGCCAGCAGCCAAGGTTACTATATAGCGGGATTCTACGAGCAGTACTTC. This receptor chain uses TRBV14 and TRBJ2-7; 8 junctional bases match TRBD2. Inclusive of the bounding cysteine and phenylalanine, the CDR3 is 17 residues long. Only CDR3 DNA is held: 51 bases, read in frame from base 1. Taken from the germline V gene, the CDR1 and CDR2 loops are SGHDN and FVKESK. The junction shows trimming of 1 base on V and 3 bases on J, and the gene matches do not reach 11 bases of it.